The sequence of this T cell receptor beta chain was determined in a study of neurological immune-mediated disorders. Findings and limits, study-wide: The absence of shared CDR3 amino acid sequences among expanded clones across subjects suggests private repertoires in all groups.

There are many counts of this clonotype. What it binds is unknown. In TCRdb, the 5' RACE reads were re-called with MiXCR into one record per CDR3 protein. The sample shows around 130,000 distinct CDR3 sequences, more than 2.5% of them seen only once. The CDR3 is made up of 13 amino acids. Between the trimmed V and J ends, which lost 5 bases and 0 bases, there was a span of 7 bases. Germline V gene data show CDR1 as SQVTM and CDR2 as ANQGSEA. J is TRBJ2-2 and V is TRBV29-1; D may correspond to TRBD1 or TRBD2 (5 bases each). Input material: PBMCs. The receptor comes from a woman aged 30 to 39 with multiple sclerosis. The CDR3 spells CSVLGANTGELFF. The CDR3, as DNA: TGCAGCGTTCTGGGGGCGAACACCGGGGAGCTGTTTTTT.